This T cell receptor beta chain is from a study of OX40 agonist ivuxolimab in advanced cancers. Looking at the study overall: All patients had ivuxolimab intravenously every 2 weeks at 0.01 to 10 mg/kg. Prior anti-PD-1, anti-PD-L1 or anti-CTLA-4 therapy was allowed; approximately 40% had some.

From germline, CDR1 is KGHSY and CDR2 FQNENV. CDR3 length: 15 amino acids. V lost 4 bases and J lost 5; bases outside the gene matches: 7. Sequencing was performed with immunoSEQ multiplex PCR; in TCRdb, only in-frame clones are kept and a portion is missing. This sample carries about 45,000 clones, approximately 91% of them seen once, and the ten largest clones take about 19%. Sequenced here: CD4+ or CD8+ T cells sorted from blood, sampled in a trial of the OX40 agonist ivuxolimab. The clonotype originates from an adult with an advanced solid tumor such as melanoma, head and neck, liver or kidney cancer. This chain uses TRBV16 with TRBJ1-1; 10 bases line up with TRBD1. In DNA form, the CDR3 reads TGTGCCAGCAGCCGAGGGACAGGGGCGCGTACTGAAGCTTTCTTT. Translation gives CASSRGTGARTEAFF.